This entry lists 32 T cell receptor beta chains sequenced from one sample in a study of T cell responses to AZD1222 COVID-19 vaccine. Profiled with immunoSEQ multiplex PCR; TCRdb holds only in-frame clones, not every one. Counted here are roughly 70,000 clones, 85% occurring once; the ten biggest clones make up around 21%. The material sequenced was peripheral blood, taken on day 0 of AZD1222 vaccination. The source of these receptors is an adult in good health.

The chain links TRBV18 to TRBJ1-1; 7 bases are a match to TRBD1. J was trimmed by 5 bases and V by 6 bases; bases with no gene match: 9. Per the germline V gene, CDR1 is KGHSH and CDR2 is LQKENI. CDR3 length equals 14 residues. The CDR3 coding sequence is TGTGCCAGCTCCCCCCAGGGGGGAAAGACTGAAGCTTTCTTT. Translated, it gives CASSPQGGKTEAFF.

This chain's CDR3 is CASSLASLGAAQYF. The CDR3 DNA sequence: TGTGCCAGCAGCTTAGCGTCCCTGGGGGCTGCGCAGTATTTT. The chain carries TRBV7-9 and TRBJ2-3; weak D call: TRBD1 (6 bases). The CDR3 has 14 amino acids. Per the germline V gene, CDR1 is SEHNR and CDR2 is FQNEAQ (reference sequence). V was clipped by 0 bases and J by 10 bases, with 14 bases between them.

The rearrangement links TRBV7-9 to TRBJ1-2, with D possibly matching TRBD1 (5 bases). Germline V gives CDR1 SEHNR, CDR2 FQNEAQ (reference sequence). The length of the CDR3 is 13 residues. Trimming took off 5 bases at V and 8 bases at J, with 15 bases between the two ends. CDR3 DNA: TGTGCCAGCAGCGCCGGGGGGAGGCACGGCTACACCTTC. Its translation is CASSAGGRHGYTF.

This chain links TRBV10-2 with TRBJ2-1, with D possibly called TRBD1 or TRBD2 (5 bases each). The CDR3 loop spans 15 amino acids. V lost 8 bases and J 0 bases, leaving 14 bases between the germline ends. CDR1 is WSHSY and CDR2 is SAAADI in the germline V gene. CDR3: CASRGDGSSYNEQFF. In DNA, the CDR3 is TGCGCCAGCCGTGGGGACGGCAGCTCCTACAATGAGCAGTTCTTC.

The chain couples TRBV7-9 to TRBJ2-7, with 8 bases matching TRBD1. The CDR3 loop spans 15 amino acids. Trimming cost V 4 bases and J 1 base; bases outside gene matches: 6. CDR1 and CDR2 (germline): SEHNR, FQNEAQ (reference sequence). CDR3: CASSSQGARSYEQYF. The CDR3 DNA sequence: TGTGCCAGCAGCTCGCAGGGGGCGAGATCCTACGAGCAGTACTTC. The variable domain in full, completed from reference TRBV7-9 and TRBJ2-7, reads DTGVSQNPRHKITKRGQNVTFRCDPISEHNRLYWYRQTLGQGPEFLTYFQNEAQLEKSRLLSDRFSAERPKGSFSTLEIQRTEQGDSAMYLCASSSQGARSYEQYFGPGTRLTVT.

The chain combines TRBV6-1 with TRBJ1-1; D unclear. The CDR3 runs to 13 residues. The V end was cut by 3 bases, the J end by 2 bases, with 7 bases between. Per the germline V gene, CDR1 is MNHNS and CDR2 is SASEGT. CDR3 in amino acids: CASSDRENTEAFF. DNA for the CDR3: TGTGCCAGCAGTGATCGTGAAAACACTGAAGCTTTCTTT.

This chain joins TRBV7-8 and TRBJ2-3; tentatively, D is TRBD2 (6 bases). Germline CDR1 is SGHVS and CDR2 is FQNEAQ. The CDR3 is made up of 13 amino acids. Deletions cut 0 bases from V and 5 bases from J, with 6 bases between. The CDR3 here is CASSLAGGDTQYF. Written as DNA, the CDR3 is TGTGCCAGCAGCTTAGCGGGAGGAGATACGCAGTATTTT.

The chain joins TRBV5-1 to TRBJ2-7, with D possibly matching TRBD1 (6 bases). The V gene lost 7 bases and the J gene lost 2 bases, with 16 bases spanning the gap. CDR3 length equals 14 residues. The V gene's germline CDR1 is SGHRS and CDR2 YFSETQ. CDR3 sequence: CASAAGDNPYEQYF. The DNA of the CDR3 is TGCGCCAGCGCAGCAGGGGACAACCCCTACGAGCAGTACTTC.

CDR3 in DNA: TGTGCCACGAGGGGGACACCGAACACTGAAGCTTTCTTT. As protein: CATRGTPNTEAFF. The chain recombines TRBV10-3 with TRBJ1-1; weak D call: TRBD1 (6 bases). Germline-derived CDR1 and CDR2 are ENHRY and SYGVKD. The CDR3 loop spans 13 amino acids. Trimming took off 10 bases at V and 1 base at J, with 13 bases between the two ends.

The chain couples TRBV5-8 to TRBJ2-3; no clear D gene. The germline V and J ends were trimmed by 7 bases and 6 bases, with 24 bases remaining between them. The CDR3 loop spans 16 amino acids. Germline V lookup: CDR1 SGHTS, CDR2 YDEGEE. The CDR3 here is CASPWRTPSYFDTQYF. CDR3 DNA sequence: TGTGCCAGCCCCTGGCGCACCCCCTCGTATTTCGATACGCAGTATTTT.

This clone appeared once. The CDR3 DNA reads TGTGCTAGTGGCAGACAGGGAGGCAATCAGCCCCAGCATTTT. Amino acids: CASGRQGGNQPQHF. The chain links TRBV12-5 to TRBJ1-5; 7 bases fit TRBD1. Germline assignment: CDR1 LGHNT and CDR2 FRNRAP. With 6 bases clipped from V and 2 bases from J, the junction kept 4 bases outside the gene matches. This CDR3 is built from 14 residues.

The J gene is TRBJ1-6, the V gene TRBV5-4, with D possibly TRBD1 on 6 matching bases. The CDR3 is made up of 14 amino acids. The germline V gene encodes CDR1 SGHNT and CDR2 YYREEE (reference sequence). Between the trimmed V and J ends, which lost 1 base and 4 bases, there was a span of 6 bases. This chain's CDR3 is CASSLQGYNSPLHF. The CDR3 region has the DNA TGTGCCAGCAGCTTGCAGGGGTATAATTCACCCCTCCACTTT.

V gene TRBV18 combines with J gene TRBJ1-1; the D gene is possibly TRBD1 (5 bases). Trimming pared 0 bases from V and 5 bases from J, leaving 10 bases between. This CDR3 region has 14 residues. Germline-derived CDR1 and CDR2 are KGHSH and LQKENI. The CDR3 here is CASSPPYGATEAFF. In DNA, the CDR3 is TGTGCCAGCTCACCACCTTACGGGGCGACTGAAGCTTTCTTT.

The gene calls are TRBV12-3 or TRBV12-4 and TRBJ1-1; no clear D. Trimming stripped 7 bases from V and 5 bases from J, with 11 bases between. The CDR3 contains 12 residues. The CDR3 sequence is CASTLAGTEAFF. In DNA, the CDR3 is TGTGCCAGCACCCTAGCGGGGACTGAAGCTTTCTTT.

This rearrangement joins TRBV7-6 to TRBJ1-2; D is possibly TRBD1 (6 bases). The CDR3 extends over 15 amino acids. Per the germline V gene, CDR1 is SGHVS and CDR2 is FNYEAQ. The V end was cut by 3 bases, the J end by 7 bases, with 18 bases between. CDR3 region: CASSLGAGEVGGYTF. CDR3 coding DNA: TGTGCCAGCAGCTTGGGGGCGGGGGAAGTCGGTGGCTACACCTTC.

The chain uses TRBV5-4 and TRBJ2-3; 8 bases are shared with TRBD2. V trimming: 4 bases; J trimming: 10 bases; junction bases outside the gene matches: 8. Germline V gene lookup returns CDR1 SGHNT and CDR2 YYREEE (reference sequence). CDR3 length: 13 amino acids. The CDR3 sequence: CASSPPPGLAQYF. The CDR3 bases are TGTGCCAGCAGCCCCCCTCCGGGACTAGCGCAGTATTTT.

V is TRBV3-1 (or the pseudogene TRBV3-2) and J is TRBJ2-2, with D unresolved. CDR3 length: 16 amino acids. Trimming removed 6 bases at V and 5 bases at J, with 19 bases between. The germline V gene has CDR1 LGHDT and CDR2 YNNKEL (reference sequence). The DNA for the CDR3 is TGTGCCAGCAGGCGGACGGATCCCGTAATGACCGGGGAGCTGTTTTTT. As protein: CASRRTDPVMTGELFF.

The chain links TRBV7-6 to TRBJ2-5; unclear D gene. The germline V and J ends were trimmed by 6 bases and 3 bases, with 17 bases remaining between them. CDR1 and CDR2 from the germline V gene are SGHVS and FNYEAQ. There are 15 residues in the CDR3. CDR3 loop: CASRRRVGVEETQYF. The CDR3 DNA sequence: TGTGCCAGCAGGAGGCGCGTTGGGGTAGAAGAGACCCAGTACTTC.

The rearrangement uses TRBV19 and TRBJ1-5, with D possibly being TRBD1 (6 bases). Germline CDR1 LNHDA, CDR2 SQIVND (reference sequence). Trimming took off 3 bases at V and 7 bases at J, with 10 bases between the two ends. The CDR3 totals 13 residues. In DNA, the CDR3 is TGTGCCAGTAGTATGACGGGGGGCCAGCCCCAGCATTTT. Translating it yields CASSMTGGQPQHF.

J is TRBJ2-5 and V is TRBV7-9; 13 positions agree with TRBD2. The CDR3 sequence is 17 residues long. V was clipped by 5 bases and J by 3 bases; unmatched bases: 9. In germline, CDR1 is SEHNR, CDR2 FQNEAQ (reference sequence). This CDR3 is CASSKGGTSGVEETQYF. In DNA, the CDR3 is TGTGCCAGCAGCAAGGGTGGGACTAGCGGGGTAGAAGAGACCCAGTACTTC.

The V and J genes are TRBV9 and TRBJ2-2; no definite D call. With 6 bases removed from V and 0 bases from J, the gap between germline ends came to 3 bases. CDR1 and CDR2 from the germline V gene are SGDLS and YYNGEE. CDR3 length equals 12 residues. The CDR3 region is CASNPNTGELFF. CDR3 DNA sequence: TGTGCCAGCAACCCGAACACCGGGGAGCTGTTTTTT.

V is TRBV18 and J is TRBJ2-1; 7 bases align to TRBD1. V was clipped by 6 bases and J by 0 bases; unmatched bases: 8. Germline V gene lookup returns CDR1 KGHSH and CDR2 LQKENI. The CDR3 covers 16 residues. The CDR3 nucleotides read TGTGCCAGCTCCGGCATAGGGGGCAACTCCTACAATGAGCAGTTCTTC. Encoded protein: CASSGIGGNSYNEQFF.

The CDR3 DNA sequence: TGTGCCAGCAGCACAAGAGACACAGATACGCAGTATTTT. It encodes CASSTRDTDTQYF. The chain employs TRBV7-6 and TRBJ2-3; D gene unclear. The germline V gene has CDR1 SGHVS and CDR2 FNYEAQ. Trimming removed 5 bases at V and 2 bases at J, with 8 bases between. CDR3 length: 13 amino acids.

The chain couples TRBV6-6 to TRBJ2-2; 7 bases are shared with TRBD1. The CDR3 loop spans 13 amino acids. Germline V lookup: CDR1 MNHNY, CDR2 SVGAGI (reference sequence). With V trimmed by 2 bases and J by 9 bases, 3 bases remained unmatched. CDR3 in DNA: TGTGCCAGCAGTTACACAGGGGACCGGGAGCTGTTTTTT. It specifies CASSYTGDRELFF.

V usage is TRBV4-2 and J usage is TRBJ1-2; D call uncertain. Germline V gene lookup returns CDR1 LGHNA and CDR2 YNFKEQ. Trimming pared 2 bases from V and 2 bases from J, leaving 0 bases between. This CDR3 has 11 residues. The CDR3 bases are TGTGCCAGCAGCCAAAACTATGGCTACACCTTC. This codes for CASSQNYGYTF.

V and J are TRBV7-9 and TRBJ2-6, with a tentative D call TRBD1 (5 bases). The germline V gene has CDR1 SEHNR and CDR2 FQNEAQ (reference sequence). Trimming took 9 bases from V and 0 from J, leaving 21 bases between them. The CDR3 is 18 amino acids. The CDR3 bases are TGTGCCAGGGGCAGGGTCATCGATATAATCTCTGGGGCCAACGTCCTGACTTTC. As protein: CARGRVIDIISGANVLTF.

The V gene is TRBV29-1, the J gene TRBJ2-7; tentative D call: TRBD1 (5 bases). The CDR3 spans 13 residues. CDR1 SQVTM and CDR2 ANQGSEA come from the germline V gene. V was pared by 6 bases and J by 0 bases, with 12 bases between. CDR3 in amino acids: CSVLATASYEQYF. CDR3 DNA sequence: TGCAGCGTCCTCGCGACAGCCTCCTACGAGCAGTACTTC.

The chain recombines TRBV30 with TRBJ1-4, with D tentatively TRBD1 (6 bases). Trimming shortened V by 4 bases and J by 7 bases, and 16 bases separated the two germline ends. Germline-derived CDR1 and CDR2 are GTSNPN and SVGIG (reference sequence). The CDR3 is 14 amino acids. This chain's CDR3 is CAWNYGGGVEKLFF. The CDR3 coding sequence is TGTGCCTGGAACTACGGGGGCGGGGTTGAAAAACTGTTTTTT.

V is TRBV7-2 and J is TRBJ1-2; D not certain. The CDR3 loop spans 14 amino acids. V was trimmed by 4 bases and J by 0 bases, leaving 9 bases between them. The germline gives CDR1 SGHTA, CDR2 FQGNSA. The CDR3 loop is CASSSTRANYGYTF. DNA for the CDR3: TGTGCCAGCAGCTCCACTCGAGCTAACTATGGCTACACCTTC.

The V and J genes are TRBV7-9 and TRBJ2-7; D perhaps matches TRBD2 (7 bases). Germline lookup yields CDR1 SEHNR and CDR2 FQNEAQ (reference sequence). The V end was cut by 11 bases, the J end by 1 base, with 15 bases between. The CDR3 totals 13 residues. The CDR3 here is CAGAEGGSYEQYF. The CDR3 nucleotides read TGTGCCGGAGCTGAGGGGGGGTCCTACGAGCAGTACTTC.

This clone was seen a single time. V is TRBV7-2 and J is TRBJ1-6, with 11 bases matching TRBD1. The CDR3 consists of 15 residues. The V gene's germline CDR1 is SGHTA and CDR2 FQGNSA. Trimming cost V 5 bases and J 9 bases; bases outside gene matches: 6. CDR3 DNA: TGTGCCAGCAGCCCATTGGACAGGGGGCTTTCACCCCTCCACTTT. It yields the protein CASSPLDRGLSPLHF.

This chain uses TRBV6-5 with TRBJ2-5, with D unclear. V was trimmed by 8 bases and J by 1 base, leaving 5 bases between them. Per germline, CDR1 MNHEY and CDR2 SVGAGI. CDR3 size: 11 residues. In nucleotides, the CDR3 is TGTGCCAGCCTAGTCCAAGAGACCCAGTACTTC. It codes for CASLVQETQYF.